This is a list of T cell receptor beta chains from one sample in a study of T cells after yellow fever vaccination. A single record per CDR3 protein comes from TCRdb applying MiXCR to the 5' RACE reads. The sample has hundreds of thousands of distinct CDR3 sequences; less than 4.5% are singletons. The source was PBMCs, collected on the day of the yellow fever booster vaccination. All receptors come from a man younger than 30 who received the YFV17D yellow fever vaccine. CDR3s include the opening cysteine and the closing phenylalanine or tryptophan. A D gene is named only where the DNA matches it firmly. Rows give clone size only sometimes, using once, few, many, or a class for an expanded clone.

cdr3_length: 15
v_call: TRBV7-2
d_call: TRBD2
j_call: TRBJ2-1
clone_size: few
cdr3_aa: CASSPNPGTNNEQFF
cdr3_nt: TGTGCCAGCAGCCCAAACCCCGGGACTAACAATGAGCAGTTCTTC

cdr3_length: 15
v_call: TRBV12-5
d_call: -
j_call: TRBJ1-2
clone_size: many
cdr3_aa: CASGSSGPIARGYTF
cdr3_nt: TGTGCTAGTGGTTCGTCCGGACCTATCGCACGGGGCTACACCTTC

cdr3_length: 13
v_call: TRBV7-2
d_call: -
j_call: TRBJ1-1
clone_size: many
cdr3_aa: CASSLERGTEAFF
cdr3_nt: TGTGCCAGCAGCTTGGAGAGGGGCACTGAAGCTTTCTTT

cdr3_length: 13
v_call: TRBV6-6
d_call: -
j_call: TRBJ2-5
clone_size: many
cdr3_aa: CASREDRRETQYF
cdr3_nt: TGTGCCAGCAGAGAAGACAGAAGAGAGACCCAGTACTTC

cdr3_length: 14
v_call: TRBV10-1
d_call: -
j_call: TRBJ2-2
clone_size: few
cdr3_aa: CASSEYRKTGELFF
cdr3_nt: TGCGCCAGCAGTGAGTATCGGAAGACCGGGGAGCTGTTTTTT

cdr3_length: 17
v_call: TRBV6-6
d_call: -
j_call: TRBJ1-1
clone_size: many
cdr3_aa: CASSYTSEGRGNTEAFF
cdr3_nt: TGTGCCAGCAGTTACACGAGCGAGGGGCGCGGGAACACTGAAGCTTTCTTT

cdr3_length: 18
v_call: TRBV6-2/TRBV6-3
d_call: TRBD1
j_call: TRBJ1-2
clone_size: many
cdr3_aa: CASSYPNPEGAEDYGYTF
cdr3_nt: TGTGCCAGCAGTTACCCGAATCCGGAGGGGGCTGAAGACTATGGCTACACCTTC

cdr3_length: 18
v_call: TRBV12-3/TRBV12-4
d_call: TRBD1
j_call: TRBJ2-3
clone_size: -
cdr3_aa: CASSFVRGRGFSTDTQYF
cdr3_nt: TGTGCCAGCAGTTTCGTCAGGGGGAGAGGTTTTAGCACAGATACGCAGTATTTT

cdr3_length: 14
v_call: TRBV5-4
d_call: -
j_call: TRBJ2-7
clone_size: many
cdr3_aa: CASSLAGGNYEQYF
cdr3_nt: TGTGCCAGCAGCTTGGCCGGCGGGAACTACGAGCAGTACTTC

cdr3_length: 15
v_call: TRBV9
d_call: -
j_call: TRBJ2-5
clone_size: many
cdr3_aa: CASSVVAAPQETQYF
cdr3_nt: TGTGCCAGCAGCGTGGTAGCGGCACCCCAAGAGACCCAGTACTTC

cdr3_length: 14
v_call: TRBV20-1
d_call: TRBD1
j_call: TRBJ1-1
clone_size: -
cdr3_aa: CSATGQAMNTEAFF
cdr3_nt: TGCAGTGCTACCGGACAGGCGATGAACACTGAAGCTTTCTTT

cdr3_length: 15
v_call: TRBV13
d_call: TRBD2
j_call: TRBJ2-7
clone_size: -
cdr3_aa: CASSIRLAGGYEQYF
cdr3_nt: TGTGCCAGCAGCATTAGACTAGCGGGGGGTTACGAGCAGTACTTC

cdr3_length: 15
v_call: TRBV20-1
d_call: -
j_call: TRBJ1-6
clone_size: few
cdr3_aa: CSARQESSYNSPLHF
cdr3_nt: TGCAGTGCTAGACAGGAGAGCTCCTATAATTCACCCCTCCACTTT

cdr3_length: 12
v_call: TRBV19
d_call: -
j_call: TRBJ1-2
clone_size: many
cdr3_aa: CATGMGPYGYTF
cdr3_nt: TGTGCCACCGGAATGGGACCTTATGGCTACACCTTC

cdr3_length: 17
v_call: TRBV7-2
d_call: -
j_call: TRBJ1-2
clone_size: many
cdr3_aa: CASSLSGSGGSGYGYTF
cdr3_nt: TGTGCCAGCAGCTTATCAGGAAGCGGGGGTTCTGGTTATGGCTACACCTTC

cdr3_length: 15
v_call: TRBV5-1
d_call: -
j_call: TRBJ1-1
clone_size: many
cdr3_aa: CASSLVPGANTEAFF
cdr3_nt: TGCGCCAGCAGCTTGGTACCGGGGGCGAACACTGAAGCTTTCTTT

cdr3_length: 19
v_call: TRBV28
d_call: TRBD2
j_call: TRBJ2-6
clone_size: many
cdr3_aa: CASSPPGRGAISGANVLTF
cdr3_nt: TGTGCCAGCAGTCCCCCCGGGCGGGGGGCGATCTCTGGGGCCAACGTCCTGACTTTC

cdr3_length: 15
v_call: TRBV7-2
d_call: -
j_call: TRBJ1-1
clone_size: many
cdr3_aa: CASSPVSRRNTEAFF
cdr3_nt: TGTGCCAGCAGCCCGGTATCACGAAGGAACACTGAAGCTTTCTTT

cdr3_length: 11
v_call: TRBV6-2/TRBV6-3
d_call: -
j_call: TRBJ2-3
clone_size: many
cdr3_aa: CASSDSARPFF
cdr3_nt: TGTGCCAGCTCAGACAGCGCCCGTCCGTTCTTT

cdr3_length: 14
v_call: TRBV6-2/TRBV6-3
d_call: -
j_call: TRBJ2-1
clone_size: many
cdr3_aa: CASRSGPTYNEQFF
cdr3_nt: TGTGCCAGCAGGTCCGGGCCAACCTACAATGAGCAGTTCTTC

cdr3_length: 15
v_call: TRBV5-1
d_call: -
j_call: TRBJ2-3
clone_size: -
cdr3_aa: CASSLTGQLTDTRYF
cdr3_nt: TGCGCCAGCAGCTTAACGGGCCAGCTCACAGATACGCGGTATTTT

cdr3_length: 15
v_call: TRBV9
d_call: -
j_call: TRBJ2-3
clone_size: few
cdr3_aa: CASSVSGASTDTQYF
cdr3_nt: TGTGCCAGCAGCGTTTCGGGAGCTAGCACAGATACGCAGTATTTT

cdr3_length: 16
v_call: TRBV9
d_call: -
j_call: TRBJ2-2
clone_size: many
cdr3_aa: CASSVARGTNTGELFF
cdr3_nt: TGTGCCAGCAGCGTAGCGAGGGGAACGAACACCGGGGAGCTGTTTTTT

cdr3_length: 14
v_call: TRBV24-1
d_call: -
j_call: TRBJ2-1
clone_size: many
cdr3_aa: CATQEGRGYNEQFF
cdr3_nt: TGTGCCACCCAAGAGGGTAGGGGCTACAATGAGCAGTTCTTC

cdr3_length: 16
v_call: TRBV6-5
d_call: -
j_call: TRBJ1-5
clone_size: -
cdr3_aa: CASSPGQTYSNQPQHF
cdr3_nt: TGTGCCAGCAGTCCCGGACAGACATATAGCAATCAGCCCCAGCATTTT

cdr3_length: 14
v_call: TRBV6-2/TRBV6-3
d_call: -
j_call: TRBJ2-3
clone_size: many
cdr3_aa: CAITPGHRTDTQYF
cdr3_nt: TGTGCCATTACCCCCGGACATCGCACAGATACGCAGTATTTT

cdr3_length: 19
v_call: TRBV7-9
d_call: -
j_call: TRBJ1-1
clone_size: many
cdr3_aa: CASSLAVPQPQGSNTEAFF
cdr3_nt: TGTGCCAGCAGCTTAGCTGTCCCCCAACCTCAGGGTTCTAACACTGAAGCTTTCTTT

cdr3_length: 15
v_call: TRBV19
d_call: -
j_call: TRBJ1-5
clone_size: -
cdr3_aa: CASSMDGVRNQPQHF
cdr3_nt: TGTGCCAGTAGTATGGACGGGGTACGGAATCAGCCCCAGCATTTT

cdr3_length: 17
v_call: TRBV6-5
d_call: -
j_call: TRBJ1-6
clone_size: many
cdr3_aa: CASSYTPTVSYNSPLHF
cdr3_nt: TGTGCCAGCAGTTACACCCCGACAGTCTCCTATAATTCACCCCTCCACTTT

cdr3_length: 14
v_call: TRBV6-2/TRBV6-3
d_call: TRBD1
j_call: TRBJ1-1
clone_size: many
cdr3_aa: CASSTTGQNTEAFF
cdr3_nt: TGTGCCAGCAGTACGACAGGGCAGAACACTGAAGCTTTCTTT

cdr3_length: 14
v_call: TRBV5-1
d_call: TRBD1
j_call: TRBJ2-2
clone_size: -
cdr3_aa: CASSRTGRTGELFF
cdr3_nt: TGCGCCAGCAGCAGGACAGGGAGGACCGGGGAGCTGTTTTTT

cdr3_length: 18
v_call: TRBV4-3
d_call: TRBD2
j_call: TRBJ2-1
clone_size: many
cdr3_aa: CASSPKGVAGGSYNEQFF
cdr3_nt: TGCGCCAGCAGCCCTAAGGGGGTAGCGGGGGGCTCCTACAATGAGCAGTTCTTC

cdr3_length: 15
v_call: TRBV4-1
d_call: TRBD2
j_call: TRBJ2-5
clone_size: many
cdr3_aa: CASSQVLAENRAQYF
cdr3_nt: TGCGCCAGCAGCCAAGTCCTAGCGGAGAATAGGGCCCAGTACTTC